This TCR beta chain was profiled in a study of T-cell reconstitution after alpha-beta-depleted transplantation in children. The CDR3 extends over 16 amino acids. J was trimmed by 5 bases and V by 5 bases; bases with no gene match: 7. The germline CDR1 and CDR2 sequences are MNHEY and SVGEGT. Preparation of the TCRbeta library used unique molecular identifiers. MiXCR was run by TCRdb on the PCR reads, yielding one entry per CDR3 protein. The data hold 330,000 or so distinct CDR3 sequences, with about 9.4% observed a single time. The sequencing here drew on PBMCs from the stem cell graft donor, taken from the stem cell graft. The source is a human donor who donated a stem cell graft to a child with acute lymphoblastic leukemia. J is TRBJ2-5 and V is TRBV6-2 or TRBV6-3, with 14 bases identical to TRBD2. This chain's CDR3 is CASSQPGLAGVETQYF. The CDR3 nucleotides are TGTGCCAGCAGTCAACCGGGACTAGCGGGAGTGGAGACCCAGTACTTC.